Below are 14 T cell receptor beta chains sequenced from a single sample in a study of blood T cell repertoires in COVID-19. TCRdb's copy holds only in-frame clones and misses some; the assay was immunoSEQ multiplex PCR. The table has approximately 400,000 clones, roughly four fifths seen once. Sequencing used peripheral blood. All receptors derive from a human donor with acute or convalescent COVID-19. The donor label of this sample is uncertain.

V and J are TRBV9 and TRBJ2-1, with TRBD2 matching 7 bases. This CDR3 is 14 amino acids long. After removal of 0 bases from V and 7 bases from J, the junction contained 4 bases not matched to a gene. The V gene's germline CDR1 is SGDLS and CDR2 YYNGEE. Written as DNA, the CDR3 is TGTGCCAGCAGCGTAGACGGGAGGATAAATGAGCAGTTCTTC. Translating gives CASSVDGRINEQFF.

The chain couples TRBV6-5 to TRBJ2-5; no definite D call. The germline CDR1 and CDR2 sequences are MNHEY and SVGAGI. The CDR3 consists of 13 residues. Trimming took off 9 bases at V and 2 bases at J, with 13 bases between the two ends. The CDR3: CASARQIQETQYF. As DNA, the CDR3 is TGTGCCAGTGCGCGGCAGATTCAAGAGACCCAGTACTTC.

The V call is TRBV19, the J call TRBJ1-4; D uncertain. CDR1 and CDR2 (germline): LNHDA, SQIVND (reference sequence). The germline V and J ends were trimmed by 7 bases and 7 bases, with 19 bases remaining between them. This CDR3 is built from 15 residues. CDR3 loop: CASTNYLPGGEKLFF. CDR3 DNA: TGTGCCAGTACCAACTACCTGCCAGGAGGTGAAAAACTGTTTTTT. The full variable domain, in which reference TRBV19 and TRBJ1-4 provide the parts outside the CDR3, is DGGITQSPKYLFRKEGQNVTLSCEQNLNHDAMYWYRQDPGQGLRLIYYSQIVNDFQKGDIAEGYSVSREKKESFPLTVTSAQKNPTAFYLCASTNYLPGGEKLFFGSGTQLSVL.

The chain uses TRBV7-2 and TRBJ1-2, with 7 bases fitting TRBD1. V trimming: 2 bases; J trimming: 8 bases; junction bases outside the gene matches: 11. The CDR3 runs to 15 residues. CDR1 and CDR2 from the germline V gene are SGHTA and FQGNSA. The CDR3 protein is CASSLIQGWSNGYTF. As DNA, the CDR3 is TGTGCCAGCAGCTTAATACAGGGGTGGAGTAACGGCTACACCTTC.

The chain couples TRBV2 to TRBJ2-7, with a possible D match to TRBD1 (6 bases). This CDR3 is built from 15 residues. Germline-derived CDR1 and CDR2 are SNHLY and FYNNEI. The germline V and J ends were trimmed by 4 bases and 2 bases, with 15 bases remaining between them. The CDR3 bases are TGTGCCAGCAGTGGGCAGGGGCGAGGGGCCTACGAGCAGTACTTC. Amino acid sequence: CASSGQGRGAYEQYF.

This clone has only a few counts. The V and J genes are TRBV7-2 and TRBJ2-2; 9 positions agree with TRBD2. With V trimmed by 1 base and J by 6 bases, 6 bases remained unmatched. CDR1 is SGHTA and CDR2 is FQGNSA in the germline V gene. CDR3 length equals 16 residues. This CDR3 is CASSLVPSGVPGELFF. The DNA of the CDR3 is TGTGCCAGCAGCTTAGTCCCTAGCGGGGTACCCGGGGAGCTGTTTTTT.

This CDR3 reads CASSQGTGRGEKLFF. Written as DNA, the CDR3 is TGCGCCAGCAGCCAAGGGACAGGACGGGGTGAAAAACTGTTTTTT. This chain connects TRBV4-1 to TRBJ1-4; 7 positions match TRBD1. The V gene's germline CDR1 is MGHRA and CDR2 YSYEKL. The CDR3 is 15 amino acids. J gave up 7 bases and V 1 base, and 6 bases lay outside the gene matches.

V gene TRBV29-1 combines with J gene TRBJ2-1, with 8 nucleotides matching TRBD1. Losses at the gene ends were 7 bases for V and 6 bases for J; bases not matched to a gene: 11. The length of the CDR3 is 14 residues. The germline gives CDR1 SQVTM, CDR2 ANQGSEA. CDR3 protein: CSGAARTGSNEQFF. The CDR3 DNA reads TGCAGCGGAGCAGCAAGGACAGGGTCCAATGAGCAGTTCTTC.

The genes are TRBV24-1 and TRBJ1-5; D ambiguous. The CDR3 has 14 residues. V was clipped by 8 bases and J by 2 bases, with 12 bases between them. Germline V gene sequence: CDR1 KGHDR, CDR2 SFDVKD. The CDR3 coding sequence is TGTGCCACCATGAGTAGTGAGGGCAATCAGCCCCAGCATTTT. It codes for CATMSSEGNQPQHF.

This clone showed up just once. Other DNA sequences of this sample code for an identical CDR3. This rearrangement joins TRBV2 to TRBJ1-4, with TRBD1 identical over 8 bases. The V gene end was trimmed by 9 bases and the J gene end by 8 bases; junction bases not matched to a gene: 8. This CDR3 has 13 residues. Per the germline V gene, CDR1 is SNHLY and CDR2 is FYNNEI. The CDR3 sequence is CASTRDRNEKLFF. CDR3 nucleotides: TGTGCCAGTACCCGGGACAGGAACGAAAAACTGTTTTTT.

The gene calls are TRBV6-5 and TRBJ1-2; 11 bases fit TRBD1. The CDR3 has 15 residues. The germline gives CDR1 MNHEY, CDR2 SVGAGI. V lost 6 bases to trimming and J lost 4 bases; unmatched junction nucleotides: 7. CDR3 residues: CASSRTGGRGYGYTF. The CDR3 DNA sequence: TGTGCCAGCAGCCGGACAGGGGGCCGAGGCTATGGCTACACCTTC.

This clone showed up just a few times. This chain connects TRBV5-8 to TRBJ1-3; 8 bases are a match to TRBD1. The V gene's germline CDR1 is SGHTS and CDR2 YDEGEE. V shed 2 bases and J 0 bases; nucleotides not matched to a gene: 1. The length of the CDR3 is 15 residues. The CDR3 DNA reads TGTGCCAGCAGCTTCACAGGGGGCTCTGGAAACACCATATATTTT. This sequence encodes CASSFTGGSGNTIYF.

This chain connects TRBV27 to TRBJ2-7; no reliable D call. V gave up 5 bases and J gave up 0 bases, with 5 bases separating them. The CDR3 is 12 residues long. Germline V gene sequence: CDR1 MNHEY, CDR2 SMNVEV (reference sequence). The CDR3 DNA is TGTGCCAGCAGTCCCCGCTCCTACGAGCAGTACTTC. Amino acids: CASSPRSYEQYF.

This clone appeared a few times. Germline is not matched at one junction end, which may reflect a read error. V and J are TRBV6-5 and TRBJ1-1; TRBD1 is a possible D gene (6 bases). CDR1 MNHEY and CDR2 SVGAGI come from the germline V gene. This CDR3 is 15 amino acids long. This CDR3 reads CASIDRGGGNTEAFF. The DNA for the CDR3 is TGTGCAAGCATCGACCGGGGAGGGGGAAACACTGAAGCTTTCTTT.